The source of this T cell receptor (beta chain) is a study of blood T cell repertoires in COVID-19. V was clipped by 6 bases and J by 6 bases; unmatched bases: 8. This CDR3 comprises 14 residues. Germline V gives CDR1 SQVTM, CDR2 ANQGSEA. The assay was immunoSEQ multiplex PCR, and TCRdb's table has in-frame clones only and misses some. This table has a few hundred thousand clones, 85% appearing once. V and J are TRBV29-1 and TRBJ2-1; 10 bases map to TRBD2. The source material was PBMCs or T cells enriched from blood (not recorded which). This clonotype was obtained from a middle-aged man who had recovered from COVID-19. For the CDR3, the DNA is TGCAGCGTCTCACGAGCGGGAGGGCCCAATGAGCAGTTCTTC. This codes for CSVSRAGGPNEQFF.